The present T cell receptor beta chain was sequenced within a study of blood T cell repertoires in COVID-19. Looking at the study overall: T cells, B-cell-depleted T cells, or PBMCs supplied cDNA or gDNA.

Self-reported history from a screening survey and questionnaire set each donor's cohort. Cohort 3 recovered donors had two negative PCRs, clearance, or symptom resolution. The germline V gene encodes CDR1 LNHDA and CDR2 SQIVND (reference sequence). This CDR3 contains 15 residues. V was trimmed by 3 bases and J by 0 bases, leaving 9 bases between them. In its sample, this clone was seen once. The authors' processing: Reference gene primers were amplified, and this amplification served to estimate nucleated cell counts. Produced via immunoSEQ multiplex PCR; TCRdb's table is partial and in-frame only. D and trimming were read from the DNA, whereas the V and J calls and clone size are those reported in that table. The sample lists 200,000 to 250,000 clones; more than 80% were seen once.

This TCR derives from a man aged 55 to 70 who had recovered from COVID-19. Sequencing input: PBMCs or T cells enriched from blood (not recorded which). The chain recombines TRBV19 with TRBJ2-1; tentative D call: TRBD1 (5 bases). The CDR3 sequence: CASSIEDTSYNEQFF. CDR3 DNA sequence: TGTGCCAGTAGTATCGAGGACACCTCCTACAATGAGCAGTTCTTC.